This TCR beta chain appears in the sequencing data of a study of beta chain features in type 1 diabetes. Study-level background: Sorted cells numbering some 110 million were examined across all samples.

Investigators reverse transcribed all isolated RNA, so they sequenced expressed TCRB transcripts. Assay: immunoSEQ multiplex PCR; the TCRdb copy retains only in-frame clones and omits some. Here the sample spans a few hundred thousand clones, more than 11% being singletons. This CDR3 has 15 amino acids. From germline, CDR1 is SNHLY and CDR2 FYNNEI. Trimming took off 0 bases at V and 10 bases at J, with 13 bases between the two ends. This clone was seen a few times. The rearrangement links TRBV2 to TRBJ1-6; maybe TRBD1 (5 bases). Sequencing was carried out using naive CD4+ T cells from blood. The clonotype originates from a man aged 25 to 40 in good health. This chain's CDR3 is CASSEALRGKSPLHF. Here the CDR3 DNA reads TGTGCCAGCAGTGAAGCGCTTCGGGGGAAGTCACCCCTCCACTTT.